This TCR delta chain was sequenced for a study of gamma-delta T cells after stem cell transplantation. TCRdb re-called the RT-PCR reads via CATT. Of 2,600 or so delta-chain clones detected, around 40% appear once; the ten largest clones hold more than 15%. V gave up 0 bases and J gave up 12 bases; unmatched junction bases: 29. There are 20 residues in the CDR3. From germline, CDR1 is GEAIGNYY and CDR2 EKD. The sequence came from a human donor. It is not recorded whose cells these are; they may come from a transplant donor. Sequencing was done on a sample of gamma-delta T cells. The chain carries TRDV2 and TRDJ1, with 8 bases matching TRDD3. In DNA, the CDR3 is TGTGCCTGTGACACCGTAGATCTGGGGGAACGAGACCCTTACACCGATACAGTCATCTTT. It yields the protein CACDTVDLGERDPYTDTVIF.